This T cell receptor beta chain was sequenced during a study of a mutant IDH1 vaccine in newly diagnosed glioma. At the level of the study: Treated patients comprised 62.5% males and around 38% females, mean age about 43 years. Study-level findings and limits: Changes in top peripheral clonotypes did not appear linked to pseudoprogression.

Time point of the sample: week 23, last vaccination. In every dose of vaccine, 300 ug of mutant IDH1 20-mer peptide was given alongside topical imiquimod. On this clone: The antigen is unknown.

CDR1 and CDR2 from the germline V gene are SGHTS and YDEGEE. The CDR3 length is 15 residues. Losses at the gene ends were 4 bases for V and 0 bases for J; bases not matched to a gene: 6. Generated by immunoSEQ multiplex PCR, the TCRdb table keeps only in-frame clones and is missing some. Of some 80,000 clones detected, 85% to 90% appear once; the ten largest clones hold 0.6% to 0.95%. This specimen was PBMCs, taken from a glioma patient whose treatment included an IDH1 peptide vaccine. The rearrangement uses TRBV5-8 and TRBJ1-1; 7 bases match TRBD1. This receptor was taken from a woman aged 45-65 years with glioma. The CDR3 protein is CASSAHRGVNTEAFF. The CDR3 DNA follows: TGTGCCAGCAGCGCCCACAGGGGCGTGAACACTGAAGCTTTCTTT.